What follows describes a single T cell receptor (beta chain). Its antigen is unknown. Data came from immunoSEQ multiplex PCR; TCRdb stores just in-frame clones and leaves some out. The sample lists under 100,000 clones, roughly 94% occurring once. The data were obtained in a study of siplizumab effects on memory and regulatory T cells. Broader study findings: Roughly 75-95% of dividing CD4+ or CD8+ clones were without an attributable naive or memory phenotype. Apparently more diverse than memory cells, naive T cells also seemed major alloresponse contributors.

This CDR3 spans 11 amino acids. Trimming removed 5 bases at V and 3 bases at J, with 7 bases between. In germline, CDR1 is GTSNPN, CDR2 SVGIG (reference sequence). Sequenced: non-Treg CD4+ T cells sorted from blood. V is TRBV30 and J is TRBJ1-2; D unresolved. This receptor was obtained from a human donor in good health. The CDR3 coding sequence is TGTGCCTGGGGCCGGGACTATGGCTACACCTTC. Translation: CAWGRDYGYTF.